Following are 18 T cell receptor beta chains from one sample sequenced in a study of T-cell memory formation after mild COVID-19. TCRdb re-called the 5' RACE reads through MiXCR, storing one row per CDR3 protein. In the table there are 220,000 or so distinct CDR3 sequences, over 7.5% of which are singletons. The sequencing input was PBMCs or a T cell subset sorted from them (not recorded which). The receptors stem from a man aged 18 to 29 who had mild COVID-19 (a few samples of this study predate the infection). Cell type and time point are not known.

This clonotype was recorded at least ten times. V and J are TRBV18 and TRBJ2-3, with D hard to call. The germline V and J ends were trimmed by 3 bases and 5 bases, with 9 bases remaining between them. The length of the CDR3 is 13 residues. CDR1 KGHSH and CDR2 LQKENI come from the germline V gene. CDR3 residues: CASSPRPLDTQYF. DNA for the CDR3: TGTGCCAGCTCACCCAGGCCGTTAGATACGCAGTATTTT.

The CDR3 loop reads CASSYSGAGANNSPLHF. In nucleotides, the CDR3 is TGTGCCAGCAGTTACTCGGGCGCAGGGGCGAATAATTCACCCCTCCACTTT. The chain links TRBV6-5 to TRBJ1-6; D might be TRBD1 (6 bases). This CDR3 spans 17 amino acids. CDR1 and CDR2 from the germline V gene are MNHEY and SVGAGI. Between the trimmed V and J ends, which lost 0 bases and 5 bases, there was a span of 14 bases.

This clonotype was observed many times. The rearrangement uses TRBV4-1 and TRBJ1-2, with D unresolved. The CDR3 consists of 14 residues. The germline V gene has CDR1 MGHRA and CDR2 YSYEKL. Trimming removed 3 bases from V and 4 bases from J, with 12 bases in between. CDR3 nucleotide sequence: TGCGCCAGCAGCCACGGAGGATATGCCTATGGCTACACCTTC. Protein: CASSHGGYAYGYTF.

This clonotype was detected ten times or more. The J gene is TRBJ1-4, the V gene TRBV11-2; D gene ambiguous. The CDR3 runs 18 residues. Germline V gene data show CDR1 as SGHAT and CDR2 as FQNNGV. V was shortened by 1 base and J by 7 bases, with 22 bases between the two germline ends. CDR3 region: CASSLGRGFSRALEKLFF. CDR3 nucleotide sequence: TGTGCCAGCAGCTTAGGGCGGGGTTTCTCCCGGGCCCTTGAAAAACTGTTTTTT.

The chain carries TRBV9 and TRBJ2-1; the match to TRBD2 covers 7 bases. With 4 bases clipped from V and 11 bases from J, the junction kept 3 bases outside the gene matches. CDR1 SGDLS and CDR2 YYNGEE come from the germline V gene. There are 11 residues in the CDR3. The CDR3 DNA reads as TGTGCCAGCAGCCCCGGGACTAAGCAGTTCTTC. Translation gives CASSPGTKQFF.

This clonotype was found a few times. V usage is TRBV5-6 and J usage is TRBJ2-7, with TRBD1 identical over 10 bases. Germline assignment: CDR1 SGHDT and CDR2 YYEEEE. The CDR3 consists of 14 residues. The ends lost 0 bases at V and 6 bases at J; junction bases unmatched: 3. The CDR3 DNA is TGTGCCAGCAGCTTGGGGGGGACAGGGGTCGAGCAGTACTTC. Translation gives CASSLGGTGVEQYF.

The V call is TRBV2, the J call TRBJ1-1, with D unclear. The V gene's germline CDR1 is SNHLY and CDR2 FYNNEI. V dropped 9 bases and J dropped 4 bases, with 9 bases sitting between them. The CDR3 runs to 11 residues. CDR3 DNA: TGTGCCAGAAGCGCCAGCACTGAAGCTTTCTTT. It yields the protein CARSASTEAFF.

The J gene is TRBJ1-5, the V gene TRBV6-5; the D is unclear. CDR3 size: 14 residues. With 4 bases removed from V and 2 bases from J, the gap between germline ends came to 9 bases. The germline gives CDR1 MNHEY, CDR2 SVGAGI. DNA for the CDR3: TGTGCCAGCAGTTTAGGGTATCGCAATCAGCCCCAGCATTTT. Protein product: CASSLGYRNQPQHF.

The chain carries TRBV10-3 and TRBJ1-1, with a possible D match to TRBD1 (6 bases). The germline CDR1 and CDR2 sequences are ENHRY and SYGVKD. The CDR3 spans 13 residues. V lost 0 bases, J lost 11 bases, and 13 bases lay in between. The CDR3 here is CAISESRGDGAFF. CDR3 bases: TGTGCCATCAGTGAGTCGAGGGGGGACGGGGCTTTCTTT.

In its sample, this clonotype was seen a few times. This chain connects TRBV9 to TRBJ1-2; D is perhaps TRBD1 (6 bases). The CDR3 has 12 residues. Germline V gene data show CDR1 as SGDLS and CDR2 as YYNGEE. V was trimmed by 3 bases and J by 5 bases, leaving 8 bases between them. Written as DNA, the CDR3 is TGTGCCAGCAGCGGCAGGGGTTATGGCTACACCTTC. Translation gives CASSGRGYGYTF. The full variable domain, with the rest looked up from reference TRBV9 and TRBJ1-2, is DSGVTQTPKHLITATGQRVTLRCSPRSGDLSVYWYQQSLDQGLQFLIQYYNGEERAKGNILERFSAQQFPDLHSELNLSSLELGDSALYFCASSGRGYGYTFGSGTRLTVV.

The chain combines TRBV7-2 with TRBJ2-3; TRBD2 might be the D (5 bases). The CDR3 loop spans 13 amino acids. Germline V gives CDR1 SGHTA, CDR2 FQGNSA. Trimming cost V 4 bases and J 8 bases, with 13 bases left between them. The CDR3 is CASSSRVAGTQYF. DNA for the CDR3: TGTGCCAGCAGCTCAAGGGTGGCGGGTACGCAGTATTTT.

This clonotype was picked up many times. This chain links TRBV23-1 with TRBJ1-1; D remains unclear. TRBV23-1 is placed among ORFs of uncertain function. This CDR3 has 14 amino acids. V gave up 4 bases and J gave up 7 bases, with 16 bases separating them. The CDR3 nucleotides read TGCGCCAGCAGTCCGTACACGGGGTTCAGTGAAGCTTTCTTT. The encoded protein is CASSPYTGFSEAFF.

The genes are TRBV5-1 and TRBJ2-5; TRBD1 aligns across 7 bases. Trimming at V came to 3 bases and at J to 5 bases, leaving 7 bases not matched to a gene. Germline V gene sequence: CDR1 SGHRS, CDR2 YFSETQ. The CDR3 length is 14 residues. The CDR3 sequence: CASSSGGQMETQYF. The CDR3 coding sequence is TGCGCCAGCAGCTCAGGGGGACAGATGGAGACCCAGTACTTC.

This clonotype was picked up many times. In nucleotides, the CDR3 is TGCGCCAGCAGCCAATTATGGACTGCAGATACGCAGTATTTT. This gives the protein CASSQLWTADTQYF. The chain uses TRBV5-1 and TRBJ2-3; D might be TRBD2 (5 bases). CDR1 and CDR2 from the germline V gene are SGHRS and YFSETQ. The CDR3 is 14 amino acids. The V and J ends lost 4 bases and 4 bases respectively, with 13 bases between them. Together with reference TRBV5-1 and TRBJ2-3, the CDR3 gives the full variable domain: KAGVTQTPRYLIKTRGQQVTLSCSPISGHRSVSWYQQTPGQGLQFLFEYFSETQRNKGNFPGRFSGRQFSNSRSEMNVSTLELGDSALYLCASSQLWTADTQYFGPGTRLTVL.

J is TRBJ2-2 and V is TRBV5-1; 11 bases agree with TRBD2. The V gene end was trimmed by 3 bases and the J gene end by 6 bases; junction bases not matched to a gene: 7. Per germline, CDR1 SGHRS and CDR2 YFSETQ. The CDR3 covers 16 residues. The CDR3 DNA reads TGCGCCAGCAGCTCCTTAGCGGGGGGGACTGCCGGGGAGCTGTTTTTT. Protein product: CASSSLAGGTAGELFF.

This clonotype came up a few times. The chain recombines TRBV15 with TRBJ1-1; 7 bases are a match to TRBD1. The CDR3 contains 16 residues. With 5 bases clipped from V and 4 bases from J, the junction kept 13 bases outside the gene matches. The germline CDR1 and CDR2 sequences are LNHNV and YYDKDF (reference sequence). CDR3 sequence (DNA): TGTGCCACCAGCCCGGAGGGGGCCGGGACTGGCACTGAAGCTTTCTTT. It encodes CATSPEGAGTGTEAFF.

This clonotype was seen many times. The chain is built from TRBV5-1 and TRBJ1-1; 7 bases fit TRBD1. This CDR3 is 15 amino acids long. Trimming removed 4 bases from V and 4 bases from J; junction bases left unmatched: 10. CDR1 SGHRS and CDR2 YFSETQ come from the germline V gene. For the CDR3, the DNA is TGCGCCAGCAGCCCTCCGAGACAGGGAGGCACTGAAGCTTTCTTT. This gives the protein CASSPPRQGGTEAFF.

Worth noting for this clonotype: This may stem from a read error, because a much larger clone lies one nucleotide away. The gene calls are TRBV2 and TRBJ1-3; D is ambiguous. Germline values: CDR1 SNHLY, CDR2 FYNNEI. The V end lost 6 bases, the J end lost 0 bases, and 3 bases lay between the germline ends. The length of the CDR3 is 12 residues. CDR3 sequence reads: CASRFSGNTIYF. The DNA of the CDR3 is TGTGCCAGCAGATTCTCTGGAAACACCATATATTTT.